These 13 T cell receptor beta chains originate from one sample sequenced in a study of identical twins. TCRdb recomputed calls from the 5' RACE reads with MiXCR, one row per CDR3 protein. The sample has hundreds of thousands of distinct CDR3 sequences, roughly 8% seen once. Another study also made use of these data, one on yellow fever vaccine responses in identical twins.

The source material was PBMCs. These receptors all stem from a woman under 30 in good health.

This rearrangement joins TRBV7-8 to TRBJ1-1; 9 nucleotides agree with TRBD1. Germline-derived CDR1 and CDR2 are SGHVS and FQNEAQ. CDR3 length: 13 amino acids. The ends lost 5 bases at V and 6 bases at J; junction bases unmatched: 4. The CDR3: CASSPGTGSEAFF. Written as DNA, the CDR3 is TGTGCCAGCAGCCCCGGGACAGGGTCTGAAGCTTTCTTT.

The table lists this clonotype with a few counts. The genes are TRBV4-1 and TRBJ2-1, with no clear D. The germline V gene has CDR1 MGHRA and CDR2 YSYEKL. V was cut by 3 bases and J by 7 bases, with 7 bases left in between. The CDR3 covers 12 residues. CDR3 in DNA: TGCGCCAGCAGCCAGAGTTGGAATGAGCAGTTCTTC. It yields the protein CASSQSWNEQFF.

This clonotype was counted only a few times. J is TRBJ2-1 and V is TRBV7-9; D uncertain. The germline CDR1 and CDR2 sequences are SEHNR and FQNEAQ (reference sequence). Trimming pared 1 base from V and 7 bases from J, leaving 11 bases between. The CDR3 contains 14 residues. The CDR3 sequence is CASSLDFVGNEQFF. The DNA for the CDR3 is TGTGCCAGCAGCTTAGACTTTGTAGGGAATGAGCAGTTCTTC.

J is TRBJ2-5 and V is TRBV7-9; 7 nucleotides match TRBD1. This CDR3 comprises 13 residues. V lost 5 bases to trimming and J lost 5 bases; unmatched junction nucleotides: 5. In germline, CDR1 is SEHNR, CDR2 FQNEAQ (reference sequence). CDR3 protein: CASSVDRPETQYF. In DNA, the CDR3 is TGTGCCAGCAGCGTGGACAGGCCGGAGACCCAGTACTTC.

This clonotype was counted many times. The chain employs TRBV7-9 and TRBJ1-1; the D gene is possibly TRBD1 (6 bases). The CDR3 has 15 amino acids. Trimming stripped 1 base from V and 0 bases from J, with 9 bases between. The germline gives CDR1 SEHNR, CDR2 FQNEAQ (reference sequence). The CDR3 here is CASSLGQGLNTEAFF. In DNA, the CDR3 is TGTGCCAGCAGCTTAGGGCAGGGGTTGAACACTGAAGCTTTCTTT.

This clonotype was picked up a small number of times. V usage is TRBV5-1 and J usage is TRBJ1-6, with unresolved D. This CDR3 comprises 15 residues. V was trimmed by 4 bases and J by 8 bases, leaving 16 bases between them. Germline CDR1 SGHRS, CDR2 YFSETQ. The CDR3 coding sequence is TGCGCCAGCAGCATTGGAGAGAGTAGGCATTCACCCCTCCACTTT. Encoded protein: CASSIGESRHSPLHF.

This clonotype was observed a handful of times. CDR3 coding DNA: TGTGCCACCAGCAGGGTACACACAGATACGCAGTATTTT. Translation: CATSRVHTDTQYF. The chain combines TRBV15 with TRBJ2-3, with no clear D. The CDR3 has 13 residues. Germline CDR1 LNHNV, CDR2 YYDKDF (reference sequence). V gave up 3 bases and J gave up 2 bases, with 6 bases separating them. Complete variable domain (other parts from reference TRBV15 and TRBJ2-3): DAMVIQNPRYQVTQFGKPVTLSCSQTLNHNVMYWYQQKSSQAPKLLFHYYDKDFNNEADTPDNFQSRRPNTSFCFLDIRSPGLGDTAMYLCATSRVHTDTQYFGPGTRLTVL.

The table lists this clonotype with a few counts. This chain links TRBV15 with TRBJ2-1; 12 positions match TRBD2. CDR1 and CDR2 from the germline V gene are LNHNV and YYDKDF (reference sequence). Germline trimming cut 0 bases from V and 15 bases from J; bases unmatched to any gene: 9. The CDR3 length is 15 residues. This CDR3 reads CATSRDRLAGGVLFF. The CDR3 nucleotides read TGTGCCACCAGCAGAGATCGGCTAGCGGGAGGGGTTTTGTTCTTC.

This clonotype was counted only a few times. The chain recombines TRBV29-1 with TRBJ1-2, with 11 bases fitting TRBD1. V trimming: 0 bases; J trimming: 3 bases; junction bases outside the gene matches: 6. Germline V lookup: CDR1 SQVTM, CDR2 ANQGSEA. CDR3 length: 16 residues. CDR3 residues: CSVEDRTGGFDYGYTF. The CDR3, as DNA: TGCAGCGTTGAAGACCGGACAGGGGGCTTTGACTATGGCTACACCTTC.

This clonotype appeared many times. The chain recombines TRBV28 with TRBJ2-1; 7 bases agree with TRBD2. Germline CDR1 is MDHEN and CDR2 is SYDVKM. The CDR3 spans 14 residues. The J segment lost 10 bases and the V segment lost 5 bases, leaving 11 bases of the junction unmatched. CDR3 region: CASSRGEGLDEQFF. In DNA, the CDR3 is TGTGCCAGCAGTAGAGGGGAGGGGCTTGACGAGCAGTTCTTC.

The V gene is TRBV4-3, the J gene TRBJ2-7; no definite D call. Trimming shortened V by 0 bases and J by 3 bases, and 9 bases separated the two germline ends. This CDR3 contains 14 residues. CDR1 LGHNA and CDR2 YSLEER come from the germline V gene. The CDR3 protein is CASSQDRPYYEQYF. Written as DNA, the CDR3 is TGCGCCAGCAGCCAAGACAGACCGTACTACGAGCAGTACTTC.

The table lists this clonotype with a few counts. This sequence joins TRBV7-9 and TRBJ2-1; D may be TRBD2 (5 bases). The CDR3 runs 14 residues. Trimming cost V 0 bases and J 8 bases, with 11 bases left between them. CDR1 is SEHNR and CDR2 is FQNEAQ in the germline V gene (reference sequence). CDR3 region: CASSLATGYDEQFF. As DNA, the CDR3 is TGTGCCAGCAGCTTAGCGACGGGGTACGATGAGCAGTTCTTC.

V and J are TRBV29-1 and TRBJ2-5; 8 bases are a match to TRBD1. CDR3 length: 12 residues. Germline CDR1 and CDR2: SQVTM and ANQGSEA. The V segment lost 6 bases and the J segment 6 bases; nucleotides outside the gene matches: 6. CDR3 region: CSVAQGAQTQYF. The CDR3, as DNA: TGCAGCGTAGCGCAGGGGGCGCAGACCCAGTACTTC.